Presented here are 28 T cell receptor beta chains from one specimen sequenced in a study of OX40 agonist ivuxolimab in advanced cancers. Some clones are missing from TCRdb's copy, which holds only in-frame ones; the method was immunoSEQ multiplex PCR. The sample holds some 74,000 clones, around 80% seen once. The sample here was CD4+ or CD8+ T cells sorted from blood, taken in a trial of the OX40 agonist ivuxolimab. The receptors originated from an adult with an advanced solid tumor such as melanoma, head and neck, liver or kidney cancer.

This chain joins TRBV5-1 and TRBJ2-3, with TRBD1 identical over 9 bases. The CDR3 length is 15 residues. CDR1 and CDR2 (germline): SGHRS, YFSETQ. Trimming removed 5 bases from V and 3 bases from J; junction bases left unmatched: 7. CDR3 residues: CASSAGTGMTDTQYF. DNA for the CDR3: TGCGCCAGCAGTGCCGGGACAGGGATGACAGATACGCAGTATTTT. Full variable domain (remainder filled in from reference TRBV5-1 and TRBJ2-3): KAGVTQTPRYLIKTRGQQVTLSCSPISGHRSVSWYQQTPGQGLQFLFEYFSETQRNKGNFPGRFSGRQFSNSRSEMNVSTLELGDSALYLCASSAGTGMTDTQYFGPGTRLTVL.

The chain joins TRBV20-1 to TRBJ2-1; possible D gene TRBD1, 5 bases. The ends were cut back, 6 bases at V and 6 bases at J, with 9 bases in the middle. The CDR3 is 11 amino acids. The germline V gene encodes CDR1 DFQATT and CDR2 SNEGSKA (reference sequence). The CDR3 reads CSAQGFNEQFF. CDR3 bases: TGCAGTGCCCAGGGTTTCAATGAGCAGTTCTTC.

The CDR3 loop reads CASSLVVALRSDTQYF. For the CDR3, the DNA is TGTGCCAGCAGCTTAGTTGTGGCTCTTAGATCAGATACGCAGTATTTT. The rearrangement links TRBV7-9 to TRBJ2-3; unclear D gene. The CDR3 is made up of 16 amino acids. Trimming pared 1 base from V and 4 bases from J, leaving 15 bases between. Per germline, CDR1 SEHNR and CDR2 FQNEAQ (reference sequence).

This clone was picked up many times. The CDR3 here is CASSRTFSRLWGPPNYGYTF. The CDR3 DNA reads TGTGCCAGCAGTCGCACTTTCTCCAGGTTATGGGGGCCGCCTAACTATGGCTACACCTTC. The chain couples TRBV28 to TRBJ1-2, with TRBD1 as a possible D gene (6 bases). The CDR3 runs to 20 residues. Trimming removed 5 bases at V and 0 bases at J, with 28 bases between. Germline lookup yields CDR1 MDHEN and CDR2 SYDVKM.

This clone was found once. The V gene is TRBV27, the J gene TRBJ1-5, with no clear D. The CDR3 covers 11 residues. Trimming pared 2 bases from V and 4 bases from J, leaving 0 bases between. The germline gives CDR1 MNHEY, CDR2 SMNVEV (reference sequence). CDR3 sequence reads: CASSLNQPQHF. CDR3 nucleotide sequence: TGTGCCAGCAGTTTAAATCAGCCCCAGCATTTT.

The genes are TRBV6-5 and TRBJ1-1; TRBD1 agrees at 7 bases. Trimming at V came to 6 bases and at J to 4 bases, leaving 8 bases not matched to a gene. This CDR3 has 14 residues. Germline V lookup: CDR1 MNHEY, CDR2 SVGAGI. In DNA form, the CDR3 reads TGTGCCAGCAGCTCGTTGGGACAGACCACTGAAGCTTTCTTT. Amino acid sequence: CASSSLGQTTEAFF.

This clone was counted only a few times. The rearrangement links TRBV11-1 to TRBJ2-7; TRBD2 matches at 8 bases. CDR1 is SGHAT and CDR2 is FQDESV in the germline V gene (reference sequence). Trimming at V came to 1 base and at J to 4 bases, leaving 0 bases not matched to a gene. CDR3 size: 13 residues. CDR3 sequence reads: CASSLGGRYEQYF. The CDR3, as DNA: TGTGCCAGCAGCTTAGGCGGGAGGTACGAGCAGTACTTC.

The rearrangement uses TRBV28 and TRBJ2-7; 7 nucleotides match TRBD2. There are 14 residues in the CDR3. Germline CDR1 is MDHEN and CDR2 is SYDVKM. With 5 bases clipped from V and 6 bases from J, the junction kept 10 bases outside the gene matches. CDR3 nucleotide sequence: TGTGCCAGCAGTGTTAGCGGGTCAGGAGGCGAGCAGTACTTC. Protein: CASSVSGSGGEQYF.

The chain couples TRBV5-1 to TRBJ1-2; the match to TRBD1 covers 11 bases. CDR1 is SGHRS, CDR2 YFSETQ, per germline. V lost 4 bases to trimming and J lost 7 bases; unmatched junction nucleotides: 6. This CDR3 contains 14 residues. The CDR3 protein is CASSPGTGGIGYTF. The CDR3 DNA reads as TGCGCCAGCAGCCCCGGGACAGGGGGGATTGGCTACACCTTC.

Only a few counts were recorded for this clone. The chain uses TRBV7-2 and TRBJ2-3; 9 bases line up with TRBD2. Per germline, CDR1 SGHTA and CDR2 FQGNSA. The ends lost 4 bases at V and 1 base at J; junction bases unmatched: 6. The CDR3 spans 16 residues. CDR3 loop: CASSYHSGGRTDTQYF. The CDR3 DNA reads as TGTGCCAGCAGCTACCATAGCGGGGGTCGCACAGATACGCAGTATTTT.

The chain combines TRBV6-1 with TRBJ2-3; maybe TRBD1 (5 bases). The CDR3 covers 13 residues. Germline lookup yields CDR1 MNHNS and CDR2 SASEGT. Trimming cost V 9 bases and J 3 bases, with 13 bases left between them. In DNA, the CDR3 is TGTGCCAGTACTACATCAGGGACAGATACGCAGTATTTT. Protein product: CASTTSGTDTQYF.

Here the CDR3 DNA reads TGTGCCAGCAGCTTAGTTGGGACAGATGGCTACACCTTC. It encodes CASSLVGTDGYTF. The chain carries TRBV11-1 and TRBJ1-2; 7 positions match TRBD1. The J segment lost 6 bases and the V segment lost 1 base, leaving 2 bases of the junction unmatched. This CDR3 is built from 13 residues. Per the germline V gene, CDR1 is SGHAT and CDR2 is FQDESV (reference sequence).

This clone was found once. Written as DNA, the CDR3 is TGTGCCAGCATCCCGGGACATTTCAATCAGCCCCAGCATTTT. Amino acids: CASIPGHFNQPQHF. V and J are TRBV21-1 and TRBJ1-5; the table's D call, TRBD1, has no DNA check behind it. TRBV21-1 is flagged as a pseudogene. The CDR3 loop spans 14 amino acids.

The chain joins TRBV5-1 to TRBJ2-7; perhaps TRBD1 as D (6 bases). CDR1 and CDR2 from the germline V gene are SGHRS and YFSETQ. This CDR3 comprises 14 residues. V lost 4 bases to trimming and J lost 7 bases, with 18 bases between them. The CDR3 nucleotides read TGCGCCAGCAGCCCACAGGACAGCCTGGGGGAGCAGTACTTC. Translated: CASSPQDSLGEQYF. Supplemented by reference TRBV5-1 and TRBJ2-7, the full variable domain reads KAGVTQTPRYLIKTRGQQVTLSCSPISGHRSVSWYQQTPGQGLQFLFEYFSETQRNKGNFPGRFSGRQFSNSRSEMNVSTLELGDSALYLCASSPQDSLGEQYFGPGTRLTVT.

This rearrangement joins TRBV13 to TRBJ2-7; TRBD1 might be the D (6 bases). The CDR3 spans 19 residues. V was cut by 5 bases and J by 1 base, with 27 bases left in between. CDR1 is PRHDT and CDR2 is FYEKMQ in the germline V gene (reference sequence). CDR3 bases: TGTGCCAGCAGCGGTGAGACGAGACAGAACAGGGTGCGTTCCTACGAGCAGTACTTC. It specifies CASSGETRQNRVRSYEQYF.

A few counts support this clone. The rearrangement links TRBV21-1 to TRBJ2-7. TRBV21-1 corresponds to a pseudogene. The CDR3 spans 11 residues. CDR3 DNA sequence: TGTGCCAGCAGCAAATCCCACGAGCAGTACTTC. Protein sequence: CASSKSHEQYF.

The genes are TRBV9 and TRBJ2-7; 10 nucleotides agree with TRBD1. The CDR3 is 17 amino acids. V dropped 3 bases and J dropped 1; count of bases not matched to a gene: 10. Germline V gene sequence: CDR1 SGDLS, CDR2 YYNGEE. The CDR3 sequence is CASSADRGSLRSYEQYF. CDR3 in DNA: TGTGCCAGCAGCGCGGACAGGGGGAGTCTTAGGTCCTACGAGCAGTACTTC.

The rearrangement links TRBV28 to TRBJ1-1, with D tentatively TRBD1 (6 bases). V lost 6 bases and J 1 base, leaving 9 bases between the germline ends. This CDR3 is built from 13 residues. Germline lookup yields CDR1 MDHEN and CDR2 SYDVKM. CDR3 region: CASSQQGNTEAFF. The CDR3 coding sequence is TGTGCCAGCAGCCAACAGGGGAACACTGAAGCTTTCTTT.

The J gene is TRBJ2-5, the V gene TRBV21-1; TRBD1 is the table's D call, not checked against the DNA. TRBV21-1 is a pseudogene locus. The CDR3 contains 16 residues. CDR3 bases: TGTGCCAGCAGCACGGTCGCGACAGGGTTTTGGGAGACCCAGTACTTC. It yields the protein CASSTVATGFWETQYF.

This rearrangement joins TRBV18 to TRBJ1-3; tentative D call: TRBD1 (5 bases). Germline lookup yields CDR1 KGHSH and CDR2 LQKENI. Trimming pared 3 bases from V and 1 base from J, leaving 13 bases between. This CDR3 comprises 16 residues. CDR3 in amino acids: CASSPQGELSGNTIYF. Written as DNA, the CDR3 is TGTGCCAGCTCACCTCAGGGAGAGTTGTCTGGAAACACCATATATTTT.

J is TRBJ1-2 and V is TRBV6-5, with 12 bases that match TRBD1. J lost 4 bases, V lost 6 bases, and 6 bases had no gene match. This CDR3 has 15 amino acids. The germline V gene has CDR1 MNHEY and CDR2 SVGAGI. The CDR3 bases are TGTGCCAGCAGCTCCCGGGACAGGGGGCCCTATGGCTACACCTTC. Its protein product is CASSSRDRGPYGYTF.

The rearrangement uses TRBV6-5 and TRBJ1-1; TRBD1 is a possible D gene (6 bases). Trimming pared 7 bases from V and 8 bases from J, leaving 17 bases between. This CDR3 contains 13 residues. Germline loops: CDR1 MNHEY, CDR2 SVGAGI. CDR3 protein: CASTPTGRREAFF. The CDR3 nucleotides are TGTGCCAGCACCCCAACAGGGCGTCGGGAAGCTTTCTTT.

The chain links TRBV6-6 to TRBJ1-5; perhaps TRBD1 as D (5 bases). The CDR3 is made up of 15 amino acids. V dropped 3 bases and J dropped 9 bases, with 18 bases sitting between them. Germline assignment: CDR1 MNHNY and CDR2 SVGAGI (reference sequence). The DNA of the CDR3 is TGTGCCAGCAGTTATTGGTCCGGGGCGGAGGGGCCCCAGCATTTT. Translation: CASSYWSGAEGPQHF.

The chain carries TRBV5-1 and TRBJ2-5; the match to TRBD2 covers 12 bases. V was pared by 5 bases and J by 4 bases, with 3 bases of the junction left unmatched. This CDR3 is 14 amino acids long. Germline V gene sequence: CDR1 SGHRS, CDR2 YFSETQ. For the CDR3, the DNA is TGCGCCAGCAGGCCGGGACTAGCGGGAGAGACCCAGTACTTC. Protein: CASRPGLAGETQYF.

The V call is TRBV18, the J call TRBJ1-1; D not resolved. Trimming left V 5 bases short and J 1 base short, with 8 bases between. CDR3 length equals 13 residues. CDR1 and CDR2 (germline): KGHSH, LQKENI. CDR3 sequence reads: CASSDTWNTEAFF. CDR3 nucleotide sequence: TGTGCCAGCTCAGATACTTGGAACACTGAAGCTTTCTTT.

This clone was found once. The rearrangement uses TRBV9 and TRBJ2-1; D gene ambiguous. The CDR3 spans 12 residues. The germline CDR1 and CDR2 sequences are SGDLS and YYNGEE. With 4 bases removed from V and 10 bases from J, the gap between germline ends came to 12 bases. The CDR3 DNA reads TGTGCCAGCAGCCTCTTGGTGGGGGAGCAGTTCTTC. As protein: CASSLLVGEQFF.

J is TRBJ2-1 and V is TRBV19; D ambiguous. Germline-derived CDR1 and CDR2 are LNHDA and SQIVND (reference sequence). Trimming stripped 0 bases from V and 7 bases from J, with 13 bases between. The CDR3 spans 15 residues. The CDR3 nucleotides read TGTGCCAGTAGTATAGAACGGACGCCCTTGAATGAGCAGTTCTTC. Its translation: CASSIERTPLNEQFF.

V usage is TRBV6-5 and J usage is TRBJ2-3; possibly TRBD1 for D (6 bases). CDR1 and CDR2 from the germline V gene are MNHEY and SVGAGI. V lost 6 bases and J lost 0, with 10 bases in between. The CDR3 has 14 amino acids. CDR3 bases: TGTGCCAGCAGCCCCGGACAGAGCACAGATACGCAGTATTTT. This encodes CASSPGQSTDTQYF.